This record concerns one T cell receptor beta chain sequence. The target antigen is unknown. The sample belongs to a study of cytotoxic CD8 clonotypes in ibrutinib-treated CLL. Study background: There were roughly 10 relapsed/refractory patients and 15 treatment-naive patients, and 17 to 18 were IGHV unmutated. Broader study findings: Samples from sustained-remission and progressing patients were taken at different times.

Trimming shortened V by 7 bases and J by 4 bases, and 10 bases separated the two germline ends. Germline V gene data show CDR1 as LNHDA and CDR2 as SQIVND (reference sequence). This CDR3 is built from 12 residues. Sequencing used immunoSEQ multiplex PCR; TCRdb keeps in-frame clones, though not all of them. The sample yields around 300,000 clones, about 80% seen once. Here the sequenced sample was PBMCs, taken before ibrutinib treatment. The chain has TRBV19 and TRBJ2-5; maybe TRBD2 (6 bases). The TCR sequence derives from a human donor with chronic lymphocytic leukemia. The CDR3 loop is CASMGGAETQYF. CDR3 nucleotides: TGTGCCAGTATGGGGGGAGCAGAGACCCAGTACTTC. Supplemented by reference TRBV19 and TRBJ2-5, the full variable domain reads DGGITQSPKYLFRKEGQNVTLSCEQNLNHDAMYWYRQDPGQGLRLIYYSQIVNDFQKGDIAEGYSVSREKKESFPLTVTSAQKNPTAFYLCASMGGAETQYFGPGTRLLVL.